What follows are 9 T cell receptor beta chains derived from one specimen sequenced in a study of T cells in localized non-small cell lung cancer. TCRdb's copy holds only in-frame clones and misses some; the assay was immunoSEQ multiplex PCR. The sample shows 75,000 to 85,000 clones, 80% of them seen only once. Material: peripheral blood, obtained before any cancer treatment. Receptors originate from a female donor at least 60 years old with stage I lung adenocarcinoma.

The chain couples TRBV28 to TRBJ2-7, with D perhaps TRBD1 (6 bases). The CDR3 sequence is 13 residues long. V lost 6 bases and J lost 3, with 12 bases in between. CDR1 and CDR2 from the germline V gene are MDHEN and SYDVKM. In DNA form, the CDR3 reads TGTGCCAGCAGCCCCCCAGGGGTCTACGAGCAGTACTTC. Translating it yields CASSPPGVYEQYF.

The rearrangement links TRBV6-5 to TRBJ1-1, with 11 positions matching TRBD1. The CDR3 length is 13 residues. V shed 7 bases, J shed 7 bases, and the junction held 5 bases outside the gene matches. The germline V gene encodes CDR1 MNHEY and CDR2 SVGAGI. CDR3 amino acids: CASNGQGAGEAFF. CDR3 bases: TGTGCCAGCAACGGACAGGGGGCGGGTGAAGCTTTCTTT.

This clone was counted between two and nine times. V and J are TRBV7-8 and TRBJ2-3; TRBD2 might be the D (5 bases). The CDR3 consists of 15 residues. Between the trimmed V and J ends, which lost 7 bases and 0 bases, there was a span of 14 bases. Germline CDR1 and CDR2: SGHVS and FQNEAQ. The CDR3: CASTTTTASTDTQYF. Here the CDR3 DNA reads TGTGCCAGCACCACGACTACAGCCAGCACAGATACGCAGTATTTT.

This sequence joins TRBV6-5 and TRBJ1-2; D is unclear. V lost 4 bases and J lost 3, with 15 bases in between. Germline CDR1 reads MNHEY; CDR2 reads SVGAGI. The CDR3 runs 15 residues. The CDR3 nucleotides read TGTGCCAGCAGTTCCTCCGGACGGGGAGACTATGGCTACACCTTC. This sequence encodes CASSSSGRGDYGYTF.

CDR3 in DNA: TGTGCCAGCAGCTTCAGACTCAACTATGGCTACACCTTC. Protein: CASSFRLNYGYTF. This chain uses TRBV7-2 with TRBJ1-2; unclear D gene. Germline CDR1 reads SGHTA; CDR2 reads FQGNSA. There are 13 residues in the CDR3. V dropped 3 bases and J dropped 2 bases, with 7 bases sitting between them.

V is TRBV7-8 and J is TRBJ2-5, with D perhaps matching TRBD2 (5 bases). The germline V and J ends were trimmed by 0 bases and 9 bases, with 8 bases remaining between them. CDR1 is SGHVS and CDR2 is FQNEAQ in the germline V gene. This CDR3 is 12 amino acids long. The CDR3 loop is CASSLAVEAQYF. The CDR3 bases are TGTGCCAGCAGCTTAGCGGTGGAGGCCCAGTACTTC.

The chain recombines TRBV10-3 with TRBJ2-1, with D maybe TRBD1 (5 bases). The V gene lost 3 bases and the J gene lost 8 bases, with 11 bases spanning the gap. The CDR3 has 13 residues. In germline, CDR1 is ENHRY, CDR2 SYGVKD. The CDR3 reads CAISDGAPDEQFF. The DNA of the CDR3 is TGTGCCATCAGTGATGGGGCCCCGGATGAGCAGTTCTTC.

There are a few counts of this clone. The V and J genes are TRBV15 and TRBJ1-1; D possibly corresponds to TRBD1 (6 bases). The V gene's germline CDR1 is LNHNV and CDR2 YYDKDF (reference sequence). The CDR3 spans 16 residues. V lost 5 bases to trimming and J lost 0 bases, with 16 bases between them. The CDR3 coding sequence is TGTGCCACCAGCCTCCCTCCACAGGGAGTGAACACTGAAGCTTTCTTT. Amino acids: CATSLPPQGVNTEAFF. The full variable domain, completed using reference TRBV15 and TRBJ1-1, is DAMVIQNPRYQVTQFGKPVTLSCSQTLNHNVMYWYQQKSSQAPKLLFHYYDKDFNNEADTPDNFQSRRPNTSFCFLDIRSPGLGDTAMYLCATSLPPQGVNTEAFFGQGTRLTVV.

The chain employs TRBV28 and TRBJ2-7; D gene ambiguous. Germline loops: CDR1 MDHEN, CDR2 SYDVKM. V lost 6 bases and J lost 1, with 1 base in between. The CDR3 spans 10 residues. CDR3 protein: CASRSYEQYF. The CDR3 bases are TGTGCCAGCAGATCCTACGAGCAGTACTTC.